This entry lists 21 T cell receptor beta chains sequenced from one sample in a study of CD8 T cells in Susac syndrome. Random hexamers were used to reverse transcribe the RNA input (roughly 0.5 to 1 ug). TCRdb fed the immunoSEQ multiplex PCR reads into MiXCR, producing one record per CDR3 protein. The sample lists some 200,000 distinct CDR3 sequences, approximately 94% occurring once. Sequencing was done on a sample of CD4+ T cells from PBMCs. The receptors were gathered from a human donor in good health.

The V and J genes are TRBV28 and TRBJ2-7; D perhaps matches TRBD2 (6 bases). Trimming removed 5 bases at V and 2 bases at J, with 13 bases between. This CDR3 has 14 amino acids. CDR1 is MDHEN and CDR2 is SYDVKM in the germline V gene. In DNA form, the CDR3 reads TGTGCCAGCAGTCTCCGGGGGACTCCCTACGAGCAGTACTTC. It codes for CASSLRGTPYEQYF.

The chain carries TRBV12-3 or TRBV12-4 and TRBJ1-5, with D perhaps matching TRBD1 (5 bases). The CDR3 totals 14 residues. Trimming took 6 bases from V and 7 from J, leaving 16 bases between them. CDR3 residues: CASSLSGGRQPQHF. CDR3 coding DNA: TGTGCCAGCAGCCTTTCTGGGGGGAGGCAGCCCCAGCATTTT.

This chain joins TRBV20-1 and TRBJ2-1; D is unclear. Germline CDR1 and CDR2: DFQATT and SNEGSKA (reference sequence). Trimming removed 5 bases at V and 0 bases at J, with 14 bases between. This CDR3 contains 15 residues. The DNA for the CDR3 is TGCAGTGCTCTCGGGCTCAAAGACTCCTACAATGAGCAGTTCTTC. Translation gives CSALGLKDSYNEQFF.

The table lists this clonotype with a count of one. J is TRBJ2-3 and V is TRBV20-1, with 13 bases that match TRBD2. The V segment lost 6 bases and the J segment 4 bases; nucleotides outside the gene matches: 7. Per germline, CDR1 DFQATT and CDR2 SNEGSKA (reference sequence). The CDR3 is made up of 15 amino acids. This CDR3 reads CSAQGLAGVADTQYF. Here the CDR3 DNA reads TGCAGTGCCCAAGGACTAGCGGGAGTCGCAGATACGCAGTATTTT.

The V call is TRBV29-1, the J call TRBJ2-7; 8 nucleotides agree with TRBD1. Germline CDR1 and CDR2: SQVTM and ANQGSEA. V was pared by 3 bases and J by 2 bases, with 3 bases of the junction left unmatched. The CDR3 is made up of 13 amino acids. CDR3 nucleotides: TGCAGCGTTGAGGGCAGGGGGCCCTACGAGCAGTACTTC. Its protein product is CSVEGRGPYEQYF.

The V and J genes are TRBV29-1 and TRBJ2-7; D uncertain. Trimming shortened V by 5 bases and J by 2 bases, and 10 bases separated the two germline ends. The CDR3 has 12 amino acids. Germline assignment: CDR1 SQVTM and CDR2 ANQGSEA. CDR3: CSVSSRAYEQYF. For the CDR3, the DNA is TGCAGCGTTAGCTCCAGAGCCTACGAGCAGTACTTC.

The chain joins TRBV5-1 to TRBJ2-5; D is undetermined. Per germline, CDR1 SGHRS and CDR2 YFSETQ. CDR3 length: 14 residues. Trimming shortened V by 0 bases and J by 2 bases, and 8 bases separated the two germline ends. The CDR3 loop is CASSLGLDQETQYF. Here the CDR3 DNA reads TGCGCCAGCAGCTTGGGACTGGATCAAGAGACCCAGTACTTC.

CDR3 DNA sequence: TGTGCCAGCAGCTTAGGGCGGCCTAACACGGAGACCCAGTACTTC. Amino acids: CASSLGRPNTETQYF. This chain joins TRBV7-8 and TRBJ2-5, with D hard to call. Looked up from germline, CDR1 is SGHVS and CDR2 is FQNEAQ. The CDR3 totals 15 residues. V lost 1 base and J 5 bases, leaving 14 bases between the germline ends.

The CDR3 coding sequence is TGTGCCTGGAGTGGAGGAGCGGGCGGAGGCTACACCTTC. Its translation is CAWSGGAGGGYTF. The chain couples TRBV30 to TRBJ1-2; no firm D call. V was shortened by 1 base and J by 8 bases, with 14 bases between the two germline ends. The CDR3 extends over 13 amino acids. Germline CDR1 is GTSNPN and CDR2 is SVGIG (reference sequence).

The chain is built from TRBV29-1 and TRBJ1-2; D unresolved. CDR3 size: 14 residues. The ends were cut back, 4 bases at V and 2 bases at J, with 14 bases in the middle. Germline V lookup: CDR1 SQVTM, CDR2 ANQGSEA. This chain's CDR3 is CSVVQGLDNYGYTF. DNA of the CDR3: TGCAGCGTTGTACAAGGGCTGGACAACTATGGCTACACCTTC. Complete variable domain (other parts from reference TRBV29-1 and TRBJ1-2): SAVISQKPSRDICQRGTSLTIQCQVDSQVTMMFWYRQQPGQSLTLIATANQGSEATYESGFVIDKFPISRPNLTFSTLTVSNMSPEDSSIYLCSVVQGLDNYGYTFGSGTRLTVV.

This clonotype was recorded once. V usage is TRBV4-2 and J usage is TRBJ2-2; possibly TRBD1 for D (5 bases). Trimming cost V 0 bases and J 1 base, with 9 bases left between them. CDR3 size: 16 residues. Looked up from germline, CDR1 is LGHNA and CDR2 is YNFKEQ. The CDR3, as DNA: TGTGCCAGCAGCCAAGAACCCAGGGTGAACACCGGGGAGCTGTTTTTT. This sequence encodes CASSQEPRVNTGELFF.

The chain combines TRBV6-2 or TRBV6-3 with TRBJ2-7; 8 bases fit TRBD2. The CDR3 extends over 14 amino acids. J was trimmed by 0 bases and V by 5 bases; bases with no gene match: 3. Germline V gene sequence: CDR1 MNHEY, CDR2 SVGEGT. The DNA for the CDR3 is TGTGCCAGCAGTGGCGGGAGGCCCTCCTACGAGCAGTACTTC. As protein: CASSGGRPSYEQYF.

This rearrangement joins TRBV30 to TRBJ2-1, with 10 bases fitting TRBD2. With V trimmed by 0 bases and J by 8 bases, 13 bases remained unmatched. This CDR3 is built from 17 residues. The germline gives CDR1 GTSNPN, CDR2 SVGIG (reference sequence). CDR3 amino acids: CAWSVRRVSSGSDEQFF. The CDR3 coding sequence is TGTGCCTGGAGTGTACGAAGGGTTTCTAGCGGGAGCGATGAGCAGTTCTTC.

The gene calls are TRBV28 and TRBJ1-5; 7 nucleotides align to TRBD1. There are 13 residues in the CDR3. Germline V CDR1 and CDR2: MDHEN, SYDVKM. Losses at the gene ends were 6 bases for V and 12 bases for J; bases not matched to a gene: 11. CDR3 sequence reads: CASSLDRPFFQHF. CDR3 sequence (DNA): TGTGCCAGCAGCCTGGACAGGCCATTTTTCCAGCATTTT. Looking up the rest from reference TRBV28 and TRBJ1-5 gives the full variable domain: DVKVTQSSRYLVKRTGEKVFLECVQDMDHENMFWYRQDPGLGLRLIYFSYDVKMKEKGDIPEGYSVSREKKERFSLILESASTNQTSMYLCASSLDRPFFQHFGDGTRLSIL.

This clonotype was detected only once. The chain uses TRBV15 and TRBJ2-7; D not resolved. CDR1 is LNHNV and CDR2 is YYDKDF in the germline V gene (reference sequence). Trimming left V 1 base short and J 7 bases short, with 17 bases between. There are 15 residues in the CDR3. The CDR3 sequence is CATSRVRGGPQEQYF. CDR3 coding DNA: TGTGCCACCAGCAGAGTTCGAGGCGGCCCTCAGGAGCAGTACTTC.

This rearrangement joins TRBV3-1 to TRBJ2-7; tentatively, D is TRBD1 or TRBD2 (5 bases each). The CDR3 is 16 amino acids. Looked up from germline, CDR1 is LGHDT and CDR2 is YNNKEL (reference sequence). Trimming took 4 bases from V and 0 from J, leaving 16 bases between them. The CDR3 loop reads CASSPAGAVSSYEQYF. In DNA form, the CDR3 reads TGTGCCAGCAGCCCGGCCGGGGCGGTAAGCTCCTACGAGCAGTACTTC.

The J gene is TRBJ2-1, the V gene TRBV18, with D hard to call. Germline loops: CDR1 KGHSH, CDR2 LQKENI. V shed 4 bases and J shed 7 bases, with 11 bases lying between them. The CDR3 totals 13 residues. CDR3 residues: CASSQILTNEQFF. CDR3 in DNA: TGTGCCAGCTCACAAATACTTACAAATGAGCAGTTCTTC.

The chain couples TRBV20-1 to TRBJ2-1; the match to TRBD1 covers 7 bases. J lost 2 bases, V lost 5 bases, and 9 bases had no gene match. The CDR3 extends over 15 amino acids. Germline V CDR1 and CDR2: DFQATT, SNEGSKA (reference sequence). The CDR3 DNA follows: TGCAGTGCTTCTATTGCAGGGGGAGCCTACAATGAGCAGTTCTTC. This encodes CSASIAGGAYNEQFF.

The CDR3 bases are TGTGCCAGCAGTCCTACCACTAGGTACACCGGGGAGCTGTTTTTT. As protein: CASSPTTRYTGELFF. The rearrangement uses TRBV27 and TRBJ2-2, with D perhaps TRBD2 (5 bases). The V end was cut by 5 bases, the J end by 3 bases, with 13 bases between. The CDR3 loop spans 15 amino acids. CDR1 and CDR2 (germline): MNHEY, SMNVEV (reference sequence).

The V call is TRBV9, the J call TRBJ1-5, with TRBD1 as a possible D gene (5 bases). Germline loops: CDR1 SGDLS, CDR2 YYNGEE. V gave up 9 bases and J gave up 5 bases, with 21 bases separating them. The CDR3 has 15 amino acids. The chain's CDR3 is CANPVGQGGHQPQHF. The CDR3 coding sequence is TGTGCCAACCCAGTCGGGCAGGGAGGACATCAGCCCCAGCATTTT.

The chain couples TRBV2 to TRBJ2-3; D ambiguous. Germline V gene sequence: CDR1 SNHLY, CDR2 FYNNEI. The V and J ends lost 5 bases and 6 bases respectively, with 24 bases between them. This CDR3 has 17 amino acids. CDR3 bases: TGTGCCAGCAGTCCGACCCGGTCCGGAGCCCTGGGCGATACGCAGTATTTT. Protein: CASSPTRSGALGDTQYF.